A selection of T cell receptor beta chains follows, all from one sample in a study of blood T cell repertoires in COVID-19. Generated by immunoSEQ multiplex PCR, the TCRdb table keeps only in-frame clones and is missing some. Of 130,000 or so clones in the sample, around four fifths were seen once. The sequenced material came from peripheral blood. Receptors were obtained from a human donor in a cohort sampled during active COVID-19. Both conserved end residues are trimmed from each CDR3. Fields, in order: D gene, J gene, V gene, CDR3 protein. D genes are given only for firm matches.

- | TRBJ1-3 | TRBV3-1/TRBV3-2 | ASSRNAGAGGNTIY
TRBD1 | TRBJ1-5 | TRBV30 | AWSATGVFRNQPQH
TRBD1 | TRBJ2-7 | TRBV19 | ASSTSTGAGVEQY
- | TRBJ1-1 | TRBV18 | ASSPPRQKNTEAF
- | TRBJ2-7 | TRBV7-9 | ASSVTGDYEQY
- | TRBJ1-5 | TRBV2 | ASSGDIGQPQH
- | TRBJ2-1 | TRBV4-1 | ASSPNPDGSEQF
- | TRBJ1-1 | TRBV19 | ASSAQTMNTEAF
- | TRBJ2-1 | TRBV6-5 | ASRRLAYNEQF
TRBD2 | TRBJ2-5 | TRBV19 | ASSMRLAGMETQY
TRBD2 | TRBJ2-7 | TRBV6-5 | ASSYSSGGSYEQY
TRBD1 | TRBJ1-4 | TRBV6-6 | ASSSRQGHNEKLF
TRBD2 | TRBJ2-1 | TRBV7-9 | ALTASGKEQF
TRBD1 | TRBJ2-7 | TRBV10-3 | AISEPGTGSYEQY
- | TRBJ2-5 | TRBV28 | ASSLSSGVQETQY
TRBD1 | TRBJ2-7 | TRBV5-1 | ASSLEDRGQDEQY
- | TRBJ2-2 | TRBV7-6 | ASSLAPQGTGELF
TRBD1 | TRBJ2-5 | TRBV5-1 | ASSPGTALQETQY
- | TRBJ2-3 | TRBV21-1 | ASSKAPMDRDTDTQY
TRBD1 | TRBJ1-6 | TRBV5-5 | ASTGQASSYNSPLH
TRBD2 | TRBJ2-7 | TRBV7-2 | ASSPTSGSYEQY
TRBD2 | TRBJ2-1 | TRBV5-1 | ASSLAGTSSYNEQF
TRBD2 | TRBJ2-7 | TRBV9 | ASSVGLAGGPDEQY
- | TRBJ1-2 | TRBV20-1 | SVQGLYGYT
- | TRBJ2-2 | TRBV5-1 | ASSLKKTGNTGELF
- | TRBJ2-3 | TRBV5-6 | ASSAGTYTDTQY
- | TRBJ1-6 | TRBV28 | ASSSLDRSSYNSPLH
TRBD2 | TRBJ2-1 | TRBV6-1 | ASSEGTSRSGEQF
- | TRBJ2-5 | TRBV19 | ASSIGEETQY
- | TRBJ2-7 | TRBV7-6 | ASSLGSLGAYEQY
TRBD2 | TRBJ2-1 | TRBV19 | ASSILQREEGEQF
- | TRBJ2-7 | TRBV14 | ASSQERSRQY
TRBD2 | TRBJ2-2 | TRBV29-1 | SARQGGRNTGELF
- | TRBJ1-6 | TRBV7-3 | ASSQTPGRGGSPLH
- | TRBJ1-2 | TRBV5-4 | ASSATGYGYT
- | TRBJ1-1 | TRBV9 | ASSEGLWGDTEAF
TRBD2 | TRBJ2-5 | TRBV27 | ASRTPSGSQETQY
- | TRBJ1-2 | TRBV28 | ASRNRANYGYT
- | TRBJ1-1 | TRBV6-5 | ASSPDRLHGEAF
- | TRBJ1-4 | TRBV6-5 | ASSYDPVSEKLF